This entry lists 10 T cell receptor beta chains sequenced from one sample in a study of early T cells in non-severe SARS-CoV-2 infection (dated by TCRdb to the early 2020s). The library was prepared using 5' RACE. The instrument given in TCRdb is NextSeq 500. Clones were called with MiXCR by TCRdb after fastp trimmed the public reads at Q25, and only in-frame beta chains were retained. For every CDR3 protein sequence, its rows merge into one entry that carries the most common genes and DNA. The sample has about 45,000 distinct CDR3 sequences on record, 11% of them singletons. The ten most abundant clones make up roughly a fifth of the sample. The sample was whole blood. All receptors derive from an adult who was a healthcare worker with PCR-confirmed SARS-CoV-2 infection or an uninfected control (not recorded which).

This clonotype was counted at least ten times. The CDR3 bases are TGTGCCAGCAGCACGAAAATCAACACCGGGGAGCTGTTTTTT. Translation gives CASSTKINTGELFF. The chain has TRBV5-4 and TRBJ2-2; no firm D call. Germline V gene data show CDR1 as SGHNT and CDR2 as YYREEE (reference sequence). CDR3 length: 14 residues. V shed 4 bases and J shed 2 bases, with 9 bases lying between them.

This clonotype appeared a few times. The gene calls are TRBV30 and TRBJ2-2; D perhaps matches TRBD2 (6 bases). V was clipped by 4 bases and J by 1 base, with 13 bases between them. This CDR3 comprises 15 residues. Per the germline V gene, CDR1 is GTSNPN and CDR2 is SVGIG (reference sequence). CDR3 protein: CAWIFSGGNTGELFF. As DNA, the CDR3 is TGTGCCTGGATTTTTAGCGGAGGGAACACCGGGGAGCTGTTTTTT.

This clonotype occurred many times. The V gene is TRBV7-2, the J gene TRBJ2-1; perhaps D is TRBD1 or TRBD2 (6 bases each). Germline CDR1 is SGHTA and CDR2 is FQGNSA. The CDR3 spans 16 residues. V lost 1 base, J lost 4 bases, and 14 bases lay in between. The CDR3 loop is CASSLGSQGTYNEQFF. In DNA form, the CDR3 reads TGTGCCAGCAGCTTAGGGTCCCAGGGGACTTACAATGAGCAGTTCTTC.

Ten or more counts support this clonotype. The chain has TRBV6-5 and TRBJ1-1; D is possibly TRBD1 (5 bases). The V gene lost 10 bases and the J gene lost 0 bases, with 15 bases spanning the gap. This CDR3 is 14 amino acids long. Germline V gene lookup returns CDR1 MNHEY and CDR2 SVGAGI. CDR3 sequence: CANLPGTVNTEAFF. The CDR3 DNA reads TGTGCCAACCTTCCAGGGACGGTGAACACTGAAGCTTTCTTT.

This clonotype turned up a few times. This chain joins TRBV19 and TRBJ2-1, with D hard to call. This CDR3 has 14 residues. V lost 3 bases and J lost 3, with 9 bases in between. Germline V gene sequence: CDR1 LNHDA, CDR2 SQIVND (reference sequence). In DNA, the CDR3 is TGTGCCAGTAGTATGGCACAGAACTACAATGAGCAGTTCTTC. Its translation is CASSMAQNYNEQFF.

This clonotype was detected ten times or more. This chain links TRBV9 with TRBJ2-1; 9 nucleotides match TRBD2. J was trimmed by 5 bases and V by 1 base; bases with no gene match: 4. Germline V CDR1 and CDR2: SGDLS, YYNGEE. The CDR3 is 15 residues long. In DNA form, the CDR3 reads TGTGCCAGCAGCGTAATGCTAGCGGGGAACAATGAGCAGTTCTTC. It is translated as CASSVMLAGNNEQFF.

The sample holds many counts of this clonotype. The rearrangement joins TRBV29-1 to TRBJ2-1, with 8 nucleotides matching TRBD2. CDR1 is SQVTM and CDR2 is ANQGSEA in the germline V gene. V gave up 8 bases and J gave up 4 bases; unmatched junction bases: 7. The CDR3 length is 13 residues. CDR3 in DNA: TGCAGCACACGGGAGGGGACTTACAATGAGCAGTTCTTC. This encodes CSTREGTYNEQFF.

Ten or more counts support this clonotype. CDR3 sequence: CASSQAPGPFSPLHF. Written as DNA, the CDR3 is TGCGCCAGCAGCCAGGCCCCCGGCCCGTTTTCACCCCTCCACTTT. The V call is TRBV4-3, the J call TRBJ1-6, with D uncertain. Germline values: CDR1 LGHNA, CDR2 YSLEER. This CDR3 spans 15 amino acids. V gave up 3 bases and J gave up 9 bases, with 15 bases separating them.

In its sample, this clonotype was seen many times. The chain links TRBV3-1 to TRBJ2-1; no clear D gene. V lost 3 bases, J lost 0 bases, and 12 bases lay in between. From germline, CDR1 is LGHDT and CDR2 YNNKEL (reference sequence). The CDR3 totals 16 residues. CDR3 protein: CASSHNVLRSYNEQFF. Written as DNA, the CDR3 is TGTGCCAGCAGCCATAATGTACTCCGCTCCTACAATGAGCAGTTCTTC.

There are many counts of this clonotype. This sequence joins TRBV12-3 or TRBV12-4 and TRBJ1-4; D gene unclear. The CDR3 spans 15 residues. V lost 7 bases and J 3 bases, leaving 15 bases between the germline ends. DNA for the CDR3: TGTGCCAGCATCAACCGGGATACGTCTAATGAAAAACTGTTTTTT. It encodes CASINRDTSNEKLFF.